This T cell receptor (beta chain) was profiled in a study of technical replicates of blood from a handful of donors. Using immunoSEQ multiplex PCR, the repertoire was profiled, and TCRdb retains in-frame clones only, with some absent. The sample holds about 68,000 clones, 95% to 98% seen once. Material: T cells isolated from PBMCs. The receptor was isolated from a human donor in good health.

The DNA of the CDR3 is TGTGCCAGCAGTGTCCTAGCCTTAGAGACCCAGTACTTC. The encoded protein is CASSVLALETQYF. The V gene is TRBV2, the J gene TRBJ2-5, with D perhaps matching TRBD2 (5 bases). CDR3 length equals 13 residues. Looked up from germline, CDR1 is SNHLY and CDR2 is FYNNEI. Trimming pared 4 bases from V and 4 bases from J, leaving 10 bases between.